The clone carrying this T cell receptor (beta chain) has just a few counts. This record comes from a study of shared clonotypes between healthy human individuals. It was CD45RO-negative cells, positively selected for CCR7, that made up naive CD8 cells, with terminally differentiated effector memory CD45RA+ cells excluded. This CDR3 contains 12 residues. Trimming cost V 6 bases and J 5 bases; bases outside gene matches: 1. CDR1 SEHNR and CDR2 FQNEAQ come from the germline V gene (reference sequence). This table comes from immunoSEQ multiplex PCR, and its TCRdb copy is limited to in-frame clones, with some not included. The sample lists about 750,000 clones, 92% seen once, with less than 25% in the top ten.

What was sequenced was naive CD8+ T cells sorted from blood. The chain carries TRBV7-9 and TRBJ2-1; 7 nucleotides line up with TRBD1. The receptor was isolated from a young man in good health. CDR3 protein: CASSQGDNEQFF. CDR3 bases: TGTGCCAGCAGTCAGGGGGACAATGAGCAGTTCTTC.